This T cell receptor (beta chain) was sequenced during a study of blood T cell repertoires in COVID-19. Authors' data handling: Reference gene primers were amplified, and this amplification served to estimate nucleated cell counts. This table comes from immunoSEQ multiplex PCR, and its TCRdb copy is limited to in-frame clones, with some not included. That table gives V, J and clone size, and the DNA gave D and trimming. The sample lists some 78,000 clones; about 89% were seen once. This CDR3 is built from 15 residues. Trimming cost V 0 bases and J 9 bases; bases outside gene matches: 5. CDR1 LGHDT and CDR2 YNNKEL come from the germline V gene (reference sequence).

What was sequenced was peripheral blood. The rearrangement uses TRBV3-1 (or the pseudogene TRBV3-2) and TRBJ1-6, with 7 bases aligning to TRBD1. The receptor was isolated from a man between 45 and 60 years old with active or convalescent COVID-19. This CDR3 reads CASSQDGTVISPLHF. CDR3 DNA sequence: TGTGCCAGCAGCCAAGATGGGACAGTGATTTCACCCCTCCACTTT.